Below are 27 T cell receptor beta chains sequenced from a single sample in a study of Ad26.COV2.S vaccination and SARS-CoV-2 variants. Sequencing used immunoSEQ multiplex PCR; TCRdb keeps in-frame clones, though not all of them. The table lists 360,000 or so clones, 70% to 90% of them singletons. This sample's treatment: around 19 received Ad26.COV2.S at low or high dose, single or two shots; about 5 received placebo; per-sample allocation not given. Samples analyzed were those drawn on day 63 after the first vaccine or placebo injection. This specimen consisted of peripheral blood, obtained in a trial of Ad26.COV2.S vaccine versus placebo. The receptors originated from a person aged 18-65 years who received the Ad26.COV2.S COVID-19 vaccine or a placebo.

The chain joins TRBV28 to TRBJ1-2; maybe TRBD1 (6 bases). The CDR3 is 22 amino acids. V lost 3 bases, J lost 6 bases, and 38 bases lay in between. Germline lookup yields CDR1 MDHEN and CDR2 SYDVKM. CDR3 loop: CASSFGFFSPAGPQGGRDGYTF. For the CDR3, the DNA is TGTGCCAGCAGTTTTGGGTTTTTTTCGCCGGCGGGTCCACAGGGAGGTCGCGATGGCTACACCTTC.

CDR3 nucleotides: TGTGCCAGCAGTTTTTGGGGAGGCAATCAGCCCCAGCATTTT. The encoded protein is CASSFWGGNQPQHF. V usage is TRBV28 and J usage is TRBJ1-5; D call uncertain. V gave up 3 bases and J gave up 2 bases, with 8 bases separating them. This CDR3 is 14 amino acids long. In germline, CDR1 is MDHEN, CDR2 SYDVKM.

The V call is TRBV27, the J call TRBJ1-6; no clear D. Trimming stripped 4 bases from V and 10 bases from J, with 14 bases between. In germline, CDR1 is MNHEY, CDR2 SMNVEV (reference sequence). The CDR3 length is 14 residues. CDR3 region: CASSYRAVSSPLHF. The CDR3 DNA reads TGTGCCAGCAGTTACCGGGCAGTATCCTCACCCCTCCACTTT.

V is TRBV4-1 and J is TRBJ2-7; the D is unclear. Trimming removed 1 base at V and 0 bases at J, with 16 bases between. CDR3 length equals 17 residues. CDR1 and CDR2 from the germline V gene are MGHRA and YSYEKL. The CDR3 sequence: CASSQVVSIASSYEQYF. The CDR3 region has the DNA TGCGCCAGCAGCCAAGTAGTCTCGATAGCTAGCTCCTACGAGCAGTACTTC.

The rearrangement joins TRBV23-1 to TRBJ1-1; TRBD1 matches 7 bases. TRBV23-1 is labeled an ORF, and its function is uncertain. J gave up 0 bases and V 0 bases, and 19 bases lay outside the gene matches. The CDR3 covers 21 residues. The CDR3 DNA sequence: TGCGCCAGCAGTCAATCCAGGCTTCAGGGGGTGGGACCGGCAATGAACACTGAAGCTTTCTTT. It is translated as CASSQSRLQGVGPAMNTEAFF.

The chain combines TRBV2 with TRBJ1-3, with TRBD1 matching over 7 bases. The CDR3 is made up of 15 amino acids. Germline V lookup: CDR1 SNHLY, CDR2 FYNNEI. The junction had 4 bases not matched to a gene; V was cut back by 4 bases and J by 1 base. The CDR3 bases are TGTGCCAGCAGTGCACCCAGGGGGTCTGGAAACACCATATATTTT. Translating it yields CASSAPRGSGNTIYF.

The chain carries TRBV5-5 and TRBJ2-3; the match to TRBD2 covers 7 bases. The CDR3 totals 15 residues. J lost 4 bases, V lost 4 bases, and 9 bases had no gene match. The germline V gene has CDR1 SGHKS and CDR2 YYEKEE (reference sequence). CDR3 loop: CASSPLTSPSDTQYF. CDR3 in DNA: TGTGCCAGCAGCCCACTGACTAGCCCGTCAGATACGCAGTATTTT.

The rearrangement uses TRBV7-2 and TRBJ1-3; TRBD1 matches 8 bases. J lost 4 bases, V lost 3 bases, and 2 bases had no gene match. The CDR3 length is 14 residues. Per the germline V gene, CDR1 is SGHTA and CDR2 is FQGNSA. The CDR3 protein is CASSFQGAGNTIYF. The CDR3 nucleotides read TGTGCCAGCAGCTTCCAGGGGGCGGGAAACACCATATATTTT.

This clone appeared a single time. Other DNA sequences in this specimen translate into the identical CDR3. The genes are TRBV7-2 and TRBJ2-1; no reliable D call. This CDR3 spans 13 amino acids. CDR1 and CDR2 from the germline V gene are SGHTA and FQGNSA. Trimming pared 1 base from V and 5 bases from J, leaving 6 bases between. CDR3 nucleotides: TGTGCCAGCAGCTTAGGGCAAAACAATGAGCAGTTCTTC. It translates to CASSLGQNNEQFF.

J is TRBJ1-3 and V is TRBV6-2 or TRBV6-3; D gene ambiguous. Germline CDR1 and CDR2: MNHEY and SVGEGT. The length of the CDR3 is 15 residues. V was clipped by 2 bases and J by 2 bases, with 10 bases between them. The chain's CDR3 is CASSYVWSPGNTIYF. The CDR3 DNA is TGTGCCAGCAGTTACGTCTGGTCTCCTGGAAACACCATATATTTT.

This clone has only one observation. The chain employs TRBV28 and TRBJ1-4, with 7 bases matching TRBD1. The CDR3 is 13 residues long. The trim removed 6 bases at V and 8 bases at J, leaving 6 bases unmatched. CDR1 and CDR2 from the germline V gene are MDHEN and SYDVKM. CDR3 sequence: CASRLGGAEKLFF. CDR3 nucleotides: TGTGCCAGCAGGCTAGGGGGCGCGGAAAAACTGTTTTTT.

This sequence joins TRBV11-2 and TRBJ1-1; D remains unclear. Germline-derived CDR1 and CDR2 are SGHAT and FQNNGV. V lost 2 bases to trimming and J lost 1 base, with 5 bases between them. The CDR3 totals 13 residues. This CDR3 reads CASSLWENTEAFF. The DNA of the CDR3 is TGTGCCAGCAGCTTATGGGAGAACACTGAAGCTTTCTTT.

V and J are TRBV4-2 and TRBJ1-1; no clear D. The length of the CDR3 is 13 residues. The germline CDR1 and CDR2 sequences are LGHNA and YNFKEQ. V gave up 5 bases and J gave up 4 bases, with 11 bases separating them. CDR3 region: CASSFQTSTEAFF. In nucleotides, the CDR3 is TGTGCCAGCAGCTTTCAAACGTCCACTGAAGCTTTCTTT.

This clone was counted a few times. The rearrangement joins TRBV19 to TRBJ1-3, with D unclear. Germline lookup yields CDR1 LNHDA and CDR2 SQIVND (reference sequence). The CDR3 is 16 amino acids. V gave up 1 base and J gave up 2 bases, with 12 bases separating them. The CDR3 reads CASSIGVRPPGNTIYF. The CDR3 DNA reads as TGTGCCAGTAGTATAGGGGTCAGGCCGCCTGGAAACACCATATATTTT.

The V and J genes are TRBV6-2 or TRBV6-3 and TRBJ2-4; maybe TRBD2 (5 bases). The CDR3 is 14 residues long. Trimming cost V 6 bases and J 6 bases, with 15 bases left between them. Germline V gene lookup returns CDR1 MNHEY and CDR2 SVGEGT. CDR3 residues: CASSSRGPTNIQYF. The CDR3 nucleotides read TGTGCCAGCAGCTCCCGAGGGCCCACAAACATTCAGTACTTC.

J is TRBJ2-3 and V is TRBV18, with 9 bases identical to TRBD2. Per the germline V gene, CDR1 is KGHSH and CDR2 is LQKENI. CDR3 length: 16 residues. With V trimmed by 6 bases and J by 1 base, 8 bases remained unmatched. CDR3 residues: CASSRRAGGGTDTQYF. The CDR3 bases are TGTGCCAGCTCCCGAAGGGCGGGAGGGGGCACAGATACGCAGTATTTT.

This chain links TRBV12-5 with TRBJ2-5, with TRBD2 identical over 8 bases. The CDR3 sequence is 15 residues long. From germline, CDR1 is LGHNT and CDR2 FRNRAP. The junction had 6 bases not matched to a gene; V was cut back by 1 base and J by 5 bases. CDR3 sequence (DNA): TGTGCTAGTGGTTTGGAAGGGACTAGTCGGGAGACCCAGTACTTC. This translates into CASGLEGTSRETQYF.

This chain links TRBV6-6 with TRBJ1-6; a possible D gene is TRBD1 (6 bases). Germline V gene data show CDR1 as MNHNY and CDR2 as SVGAGI (reference sequence). V was pared by 0 bases and J by 12 bases, with 12 bases between. The CDR3 runs 14 residues. The CDR3 region has the DNA TGTGCCAGCAGTTACTCCCAAGGAGGGGGACCCCTCCACTTT. Protein: CASSYSQGGGPLHF.

The chain employs TRBV6-5 and TRBJ2-7; D is possibly TRBD1 (6 bases). V lost 7 bases and J lost 6, with 13 bases in between. Germline V lookup: CDR1 MNHEY, CDR2 SVGAGI. The CDR3 extends over 12 amino acids. This CDR3 is CASKTTGIEQYF. The CDR3 nucleotides read TGTGCCAGCAAGACAACAGGGATCGAGCAGTACTTC.

The rearrangement uses TRBV15 and TRBJ2-7, with TRBD2 identical over 9 bases. The J segment lost 3 bases and the V segment lost 0 bases, leaving 15 bases of the junction unmatched. CDR3 length: 19 amino acids. CDR1 and CDR2 from the germline V gene are LNHNV and YYDKDF (reference sequence). The CDR3 DNA sequence: TGTGCCACCAGCAGAGATATTCAGGGACCTAGCGGGACCTTCTACGAGCAGTACTTC. It translates to CATSRDIQGPSGTFYEQYF. The whole variable domain, remainder taken from reference TRBV15 and TRBJ2-7, is DAMVIQNPRYQVTQFGKPVTLSCSQTLNHNVMYWYQQKSSQAPKLLFHYYDKDFNNEADTPDNFQSRRPNTSFCFLDIRSPGLGDTAMYLCATSRDIQGPSGTFYEQYFGPGTRLTVT.

J is TRBJ2-3 and V is TRBV5-1; 9 bases are a match to TRBD1. Germline CDR1 and CDR2: SGHRS and YFSETQ. The CDR3 runs to 17 residues. The junction had 9 bases not matched to a gene; V was cut back by 4 bases and J by 0 bases. The CDR3 DNA follows: TGCGCCAGCAGCCCCTCCCCGGGACAGGGTAGCACAGATACGCAGTATTTT. Its protein is CASSPSPGQGSTDTQYF.

V usage is TRBV6-6 and J usage is TRBJ1-1; D call uncertain. Per germline, CDR1 MNHNY and CDR2 SVGAGI (reference sequence). This CDR3 comprises 13 residues. V was shortened by 7 bases and J by 5 bases, with 14 bases between the two germline ends. This CDR3 is CASITLERTEAFF. The CDR3 region has the DNA TGTGCCAGCATAACCCTTGAGCGGACTGAAGCTTTCTTT.

V gene TRBV14 combines with J gene TRBJ2-1; D unresolved. The CDR3 spans 18 residues. Germline CDR1 is SGHDN and CDR2 is FVKESK. The V end lost 4 bases, the J end lost 4 bases, and 23 bases lay between the germline ends. The CDR3 sequence: CASSPAPEAEKSYNEQFF. CDR3 DNA sequence: TGTGCCAGCAGCCCAGCCCCCGAGGCGGAGAAATCTTACAATGAGCAGTTCTTC. The entire variable domain, with the rest obtained from reference TRBV14 and TRBJ2-1, is as follows: EAGVTQFPSHSVIEKGQTVTLRCDPISGHDNLYWYRRVMGKEIKFLLHFVKESKQDESGMPNNRFLAERTGGTYSTLKVQPAELEDSGVYFCASSPAPEAEKSYNEQFFGPGTRLTVL.

The chain links TRBV3-1 (or the pseudogene TRBV3-2) to TRBJ2-3; the match to TRBD2 covers 9 bases. The V gene end was trimmed by 6 bases and the J gene end by 4 bases; junction bases not matched to a gene: 8. Germline CDR1 LGHDT, CDR2 YNNKEL (reference sequence). This CDR3 spans 15 amino acids. The CDR3 reads CASSTGTSMADTQYF. DNA of the CDR3: TGTGCCAGCAGTACCGGGACTAGCATGGCAGATACGCAGTATTTT.

J is TRBJ1-1 and V is TRBV5-6; D uncertain. The CDR3 is 13 amino acids. From germline, CDR1 is SGHDT and CDR2 YYEEEE. V lost 0 bases and J lost 3, with 6 bases in between. The CDR3 loop reads CASSLAVHTEAFF. The DNA of the CDR3 is TGTGCCAGCAGCTTGGCGGTCCACACTGAAGCTTTCTTT.

This clone was seen more than once but under ten times. The chain employs TRBV20-1 and TRBJ2-2, with D perhaps TRBD2 (7 bases). V lost 3 bases, J lost 4 bases, and 12 bases lay in between. CDR3 length equals 14 residues. Looked up from germline, CDR1 is DFQATT and CDR2 is SNEGSKA (reference sequence). CDR3 residues: CSASRGAGTGELFF. DNA of the CDR3: TGCAGTGCTAGTCGGGGGGCGGGCACCGGGGAGCTGTTTTTT.

The chain recombines TRBV15 with TRBJ1-4; D unclear. Germline V lookup: CDR1 LNHNV, CDR2 YYDKDF (reference sequence). CDR3 length: 14 residues. Trimming pared 3 bases from V and 7 bases from J, leaving 12 bases between. The DNA of the CDR3 is TGTGCCACCAGCAGTGAGAGGGAGGGTGAAAAACTGTTTTTT. Translating it yields CATSSEREGEKLFF. The full variable domain, in which reference TRBV15 and TRBJ1-4 provide the parts outside the CDR3, is DAMVIQNPRYQVTQFGKPVTLSCSQTLNHNVMYWYQQKSSQAPKLLFHYYDKDFNNEADTPDNFQSRRPNTSFCFLDIRSPGLGDTAMYLCATSSEREGEKLFFGSGTQLSVL.